This TCR beta chain is from a study of cytomegalovirus exposure and HLA in healthy donors. In germline, CDR1 is SGHRS, CDR2 YFSETQ. V was shortened by 0 bases and J by 0 bases, with 9 bases between the two germline ends. CDR3 size: 15 residues. The donors were in the approximately 120-subject validation cohort; that cohort was separate from the roughly 730-subject first cohort. A remark on this clone: In the same sample, other DNA sequences code for this CDR3.

The method was immunoSEQ multiplex PCR; TCRdb's version includes in-frame clones alone and lacks a portion of them. The table lists 100,000 to 150,000 clones, about 91% of them singletons. Input material: PBMCs. The TCR comes from a woman aged 18-35 years in good health and CMV-seronegative. The chain recombines TRBV5-1 with TRBJ1-1; D is undetermined. The CDR3 DNA reads as TGCGCCAGCAGCTTGGTCGCAGGTATGAACACTGAAGCTTTCTTT. It codes for CASSLVAGMNTEAFF.